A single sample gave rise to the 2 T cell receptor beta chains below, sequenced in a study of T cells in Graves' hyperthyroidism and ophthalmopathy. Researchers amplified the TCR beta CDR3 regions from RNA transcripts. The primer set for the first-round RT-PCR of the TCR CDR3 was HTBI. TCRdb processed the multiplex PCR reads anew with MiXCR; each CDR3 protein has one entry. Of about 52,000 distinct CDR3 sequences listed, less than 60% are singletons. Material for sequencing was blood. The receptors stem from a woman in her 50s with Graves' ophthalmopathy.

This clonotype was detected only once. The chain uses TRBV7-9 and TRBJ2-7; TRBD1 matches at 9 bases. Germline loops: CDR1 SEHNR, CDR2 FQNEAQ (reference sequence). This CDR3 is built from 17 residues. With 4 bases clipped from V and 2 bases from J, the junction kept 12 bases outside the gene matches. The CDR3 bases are TGTGCCAGCAGCTCGGAACTTCGGACAGGGGAAGCCTACGAGCAGTACTTC. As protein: CASSSELRTGEAYEQYF.

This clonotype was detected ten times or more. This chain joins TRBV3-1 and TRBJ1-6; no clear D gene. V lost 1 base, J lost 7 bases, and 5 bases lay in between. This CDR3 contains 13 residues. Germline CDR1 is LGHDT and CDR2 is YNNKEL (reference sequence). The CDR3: CASSQGRNSPLHF. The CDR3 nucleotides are TGTGCCAGCAGCCAAGGGAGAAATTCACCCCTCCACTTT. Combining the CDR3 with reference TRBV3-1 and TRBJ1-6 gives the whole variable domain DTAVSQTPKYLVTQMGNDKSIKCEQNLGHDTMYWYKQDSKKFLKIMFSYNNKELIINETVPNRFSPKSPDKAHLNLHINSLELGDSAVYFCASSQGRNSPLHFGNGTRLTVT.